This T cell receptor beta chain comes out of a study of blood T cell repertoires in COVID-19. About the study: Both acute and convalescent COVID-19 samples were obtained from the United States, Italy and Spain. PBMCs, B-cell-depleted T cells, or T cells were the source of the cDNA or gDNA that made up the material.

The V end lost 6 bases, the J end lost 4 bases, and 15 bases lay between the germline ends. CDR3 length: 14 amino acids. Germline V gene sequence: CDR1 MNHEY, CDR2 SVGAGI. Source study methods: Researchers report that nucleated cell counts were estimated from reference gene primer amplification. TCRdb keeps only in-frame clones here, not all; method: immunoSEQ multiplex PCR. The DNA was the basis for D and trimming; V, J and clone size are from that table. The repertoire holds 100,000 to 150,000 clones, with about nine tenths as singletons. The sample was peripheral blood. The V and J genes are TRBV6-5 and TRBJ1-2; D possibly corresponds to TRBD1 (6 bases). The receptor was derived from a woman aged 70-85 years with acute or convalescent COVID-19. CDR3 DNA sequence: TGTGCCAGCAGGAAGGGGGGGCAGGGCTATGGCTACACCTTC. Translated, it gives CASRKGGQGYGYTF.